The clone carrying this T cell receptor beta chain was seen a few times. Its antigen is still unknown. This CDR3 region has 14 residues. Germline CDR1 reads MNHNS; CDR2 reads SASEGT. J gave up 4 bases and V 10 bases, and 11 bases lay outside the gene matches. Antiretroviral therapy had run roughly three months, about 14 weeks, before follow-up blood collection. Whole blood was used without fractionation, so all unsorted peripheral T cells were included. The source of the sample is a study of HIV-infected patients and healthy controls. Study-wide points: Untreated HIV+ repertoires had roughly threefold fewer distinct CDR3s and lower Shannon diversity than healthy controls. A major limitation was that merely sixteen HIV-infected individuals were processed. HIV-infected patients shared fewer CDR3 sequences between individuals than healthy controls.

Reverse transcription used about 500 ng RNA and constant-region primers for alpha and beta. Using multiplexing indices, alpha and beta chain libraries were generated apart by chain-specific third strand synthesis. Second strand DNA was synthesized using a primer at the SP2 site. A single record per CDR3 protein comes from TCRdb applying MiXCR to the 5' RACE reads. The data contain some 14,000 distinct CDR3 sequences, approximately 12% of them seen just once; the ten biggest clones take up around 40%. The chain employs TRBV6-1 and TRBJ2-3; 7 bases fit TRBD1. The sample was blood, taken during antiretroviral therapy. The TCR was taken from an adult with HIV infection. The donor label of this sample is uncertain. The CDR3 region has the DNA TGTGCCACCCCGACACCCACAGGGGCAGATACGCAGTATTTT. The encoded protein is CATPTPTGADTQYF.